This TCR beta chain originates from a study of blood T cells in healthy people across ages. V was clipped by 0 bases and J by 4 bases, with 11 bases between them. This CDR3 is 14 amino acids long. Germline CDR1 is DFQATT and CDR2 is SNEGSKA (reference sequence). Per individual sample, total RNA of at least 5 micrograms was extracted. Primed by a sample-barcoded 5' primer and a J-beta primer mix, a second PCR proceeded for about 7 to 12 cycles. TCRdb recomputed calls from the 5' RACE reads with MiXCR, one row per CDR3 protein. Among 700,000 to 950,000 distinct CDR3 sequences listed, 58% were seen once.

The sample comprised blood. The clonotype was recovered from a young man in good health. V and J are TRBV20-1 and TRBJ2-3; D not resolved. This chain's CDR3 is CSAREFQRADTQYF. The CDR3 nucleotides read TGCAGTGCTAGAGAGTTTCAGCGAGCAGATACGCAGTATTTT.